The rows below give T cell receptor beta chains drawn from one sample of a study of cytomegalovirus exposure and HLA in healthy donors. Only in-frame clones appear in the TCRdb table, and some are missing; sequencing was by immunoSEQ multiplex PCR. Here the sample spans over 150,000 clones, 75% to 85% being singletons. Sequencing used PBMCs. The receptors here all came from a boy aged 5 to 17 in good health and CMV-seronegative. The CDR3 runs from the conserved cysteine through the conserved F or W. The D gene is left open where the match is weak. For some rows the clone size is stated as once, few or many, or as a class when expanded; others skip it.

.,.,19,TRBJ2-3,TRBV21-1,CASSKGDRWNFGSTDTQYF,TGTGCCAGCAGCAAAGGGGACAGGTGGAACTTCGGTAGCACAGATACGCAGTATTTT
.,.,16,TRBJ1-5,TRBV28,CASRTTERGSNQPQHF,TGTGCCAGCAGAACGACCGAACGGGGAAGCAATCAGCCCCAGCATTTT
once,TRBD2,15,TRBJ2-7,TRBV4-1,CASSRTTSEAYEQYF,TGCGCCAGCAGTCGGACGACTAGCGAAGCCTACGAGCAGTACTTC
.,TRBD1,15,TRBJ1-2,TRBV5-1,CASSLGSGGASGYTF,TGCGCCAGCAGCTTGGGTTCAGGGGGCGCCAGTGGCTACACCTTC
.,.,15,TRBJ1-5,TRBV25-1,CASSEEQVSNQPQHF,TGTGCCAGCAGTGAAGAGCAGGTTAGCAATCAGCCCCAGCATTTT
.,.,14,TRBJ2-3,TRBV4-1,CASSQVGFGDTQYF,TGCGCCAGCAGCCAAGTGGGTTTCGGGGATACGCAGTATTTT
.,TRBD1,16,TRBJ2-1,TRBV9,CASSTRQGPPYNEQFF,TGTGCCAGCAGCACCAGACAGGGACCCCCCTACAATGAGCAGTTCTTC
few,.,15,TRBJ1-1,TRBV4-2,CASSQRDTLNTEAFF,TGTGCCAGCAGCCAACGCGACACCTTGAACACTGAAGCTTTCTTT
.,TRBD1,14,TRBJ1-5,TRBV19,CAIGTGLSNQPQHF,TGTGCCATCGGGACAGGGTTGAGCAATCAGCCCCAGCATTTT
.,TRBD1,16,TRBJ1-1,TRBV15,CATSRESGTGNTEAFF,TGTGCCACCAGCAGAGAATCCGGGACAGGGAACACTGAAGCTTTCTTT
.,.,11,TRBJ1-1,TRBV6-4,CASMEGRVTFF,TGTGCCAGCATGGAAGGCAGGGTGACTTTCTTT
.,.,14,TRBJ2-1,TRBV9,CASSVGDTINEQFF,TGTGCCAGCAGCGTAGGAGATACCATCAATGAGCAGTTCTTC
.,TRBD2,16,TRBJ2-7,TRBV5-1,CASSLGLAGGRSEQYF,TGCGCCAGCAGCTTAGGGCTAGCGGGGGGGCGTAGCGAGCAGTACTTC
.,TRBD1,16,TRBJ1-5,TRBV28,CASSGPGQGSNQPQHF,TGTGCCAGCAGTGGTCCGGGACAGGGAAGCAATCAGCCCCAGCATTTT
.,.,14,TRBJ1-1,TRBV15,CATSDGRANTEAFF,TGTGCCACCAGTGACGGCAGGGCGAACACTGAAGCTTTCTTT
.,TRBD2,16,TRBJ2-1,TRBV10-3,CAISESAGGGYNEQFF,TGTGCCATCAGTGAGTCGGCGGGAGGGGGTTACAATGAGCAGTTCTTC
.,.,14,TRBJ2-7,TRBV7-2,CASSLGLGAYEQYF,TGTGCCAGCAGCTTAGGACTCGGAGCCTACGAGCAGTACTTC
.,TRBD2,16,TRBJ2-3,TRBV9,CASSHRLAGGPDTQYF,TGTGCCAGCAGCCACAGACTAGCGGGAGGGCCAGATACGCAGTATTTT
.,TRBD2,18,TRBJ2-3,TRBV4-1,CASSQDTLAGGPTDTQYF,TGCGCCAGCAGCCAAGATACTCTAGCGGGGGGGCCCACAGATACGCAGTATTTT
.,.,13,TRBJ1-2,TRBV4-1,CASSQVGGDGYTF,TGCGCCAGCAGCCAAGTAGGGGGGGATGGCTACACCTTC
few,.,11,TRBJ1-4,TRBV30,CAWSVRGKLFF,TGTGCCTGGAGTGTACGGGGAAAACTGTTTTTT
once,.,15,TRBJ1-1,TRBV5-4,CASSVGGRVDTEAFF,TGTGCCAGCAGCGTGGGTGGGCGCGTGGACACTGAAGCTTTCTTT
.,.,14,TRBJ2-7,TRBV19,CASSKPEEGDEQYF,TGTGCCAGTAGTAAACCCGAGGAGGGCGACGAGCAGTACTTC
.,TRBD1,19,TRBJ2-6,TRBV18,CASSPLEGTGFSGANVLTF,TGTGCCAGCTCACCACTAGAGGGGACAGGCTTCTCTGGGGCCAACGTCCTGACTTTC
.,TRBD2,15,TRBJ2-1,TRBV9,CASSVSQGTSGAQFF,TGTGCCAGCAGCGTATCACAGGGGACTAGCGGGGCGCAGTTCTTC
.,TRBD2,16,TRBJ2-3,TRBV6-1,CASSEIGGGTTDTQYF,TGTGCCAGCAGTGAAATTGGCGGGGGGACCACAGATACGCAGTATTTT
once,.,19,TRBJ2-6,TRBV2,CASSGSGGVGPSGANVLTF,TGTGCCAGCAGTGGGTCCGGCGGGGTTGGGCCCTCTGGGGCCAACGTCCTGACTTTC
.,.,15,TRBJ2-7,TRBV4-1,CASSQDYDSFYEQYF,TGCGCCAGCAGCCAAGATTATGACTCCTTCTACGAGCAGTACTTC
once,.,14,TRBJ2-7,TRBV9,CASSVGSRFEQQYF,TGTGCCAGCAGCGTAGGTAGCCGTTTCGAGCAGCAGTACTTC
.,.,14,TRBJ1-2,TRBV19,CASSPRRGLKGYTF,TGTGCCAGTAGTCCCCGACGGGGTCTCAAGGGCTACACCTTC
few,.,17,TRBJ2-3,TRBV7-9,CASSYALGTPRADTQYF,TGTGCCAGCAGCTACGCCCTTGGGACTCCCCGCGCAGATACGCAGTATTTT
.,TRBD1,15,TRBJ2-1,TRBV27,CASSQDRGRDNEQFF,TGTGCCAGCAGCCAAGACAGGGGACGGGACAATGAGCAGTTCTTC
.,.,13,TRBJ2-7,TRBV19,CASSMAHTYEQYF,TGTGCCAGTAGTATGGCACACACATACGAGCAGTACTTC
once,TRBD1,13,TRBJ2-1,TRBV10-3,CAISVRGGDEQFF,TGTGCCATCAGTGTCAGAGGGGGCGATGAGCAGTTCTTC
.,.,14,TRBJ1-1,TRBV19,CASSWRRGNTEAFF,TGTGCCAGTAGTTGGAGGAGGGGAAACACTGAAGCTTTCTTT
once,.,15,TRBJ2-7,TRBV5-5,CASSLGQSSPYEQYF,TGTGCCAGCAGCTTGGGACAGTCAAGCCCCTACGAGCAGTACTTC
.,.,15,TRBJ1-2,TRBV27,CASSLKGLVGDGYTF,TGTGCCAGCAGTTTGAAAGGACTTGTCGGGGATGGCTACACCTTC
.,TRBD1,13,TRBJ1-2,TRBV10-3,CAIRTGESYGYTF,TGTGCCATCAGGACAGGGGAAAGCTATGGCTACACCTTC
.,.,15,TRBJ2-7,TRBV7-2,CASSLSSDKAYEQYF,TGTGCCAGCAGCTTATCCTCCGACAAAGCCTACGAGCAGTACTTC
once,TRBD1,13,TRBJ1-1,TRBV15,CATSRARGTEAFF,TGTGCCACCAGCAGAGCCAGGGGGACTGAAGCTTTCTTT
.,.,16,TRBJ2-7,TRBV6-5,CASSFGQPLWSYEQYF,TGTGCCAGCAGTTTTGGACAGCCTTTGTGGTCCTACGAGCAGTACTTC
few,.,13,TRBJ1-5,TRBV7-2,CASSLGGDQPQHF,TGTGCCAGCAGCTTAGGGGGAGATCAGCCCCAGCATTTT
.,.,16,TRBJ1-3,TRBV18,CASSPFLTGSGNTIYF,TGTGCCAGCTCACCATTTTTAACCGGCTCTGGAAACACCATATATTTT
.,.,18,TRBJ1-1,TRBV10-3,CAISESFAGIGQDTEAFF,TGTGCCATCAGTGAGTCATTCGCTGGGATTGGACAAGACACTGAAGCTTTCTTT
.,.,11,TRBJ1-1,TRBV7-2,CASSLKDRTFF,TGTGCCAGCAGCTTAAAGGACAGAACTTTCTTT
.,TRBD2,15,TRBJ2-1,TRBV6-5,CASSYDGGYYNEQFF,TGTGCCAGCAGTTACGACGGGGGGTACTACAATGAGCAGTTCTTC
.,TRBD2,18,TRBJ2-1,TRBV18,CASRHQLAGELMNNEQFF,TGTGCCAGCCGTCACCAACTAGCGGGGGAGCTGATGAACAATGAGCAGTTCTTC
.,TRBD1,15,TRBJ1-2,TRBV6-6,CASSTGQGALHGYTF,TGTGCCAGCAGTACAGGACAGGGAGCCCTTCACGGCTACACCTTC
.,.,16,TRBJ1-1,TRBV7-3,CASSLGPPGRNTEAFF,TGTGCCAGCAGCTTAGGCCCCCCCGGGAGAAACACTGAAGCTTTCTTT
.,.,15,TRBJ1-4,TRBV4-3,CASSQATGGAEKLFF,TGCGCCAGCAGCCAAGCGACAGGTGGCGCTGAAAAACTGTTTTTT
.,.,13,TRBJ2-1,TRBV29-1,CSVEGGFYNEQFF,TGCAGCGTTGAAGGCGGCTTCTACAATGAGCAGTTCTTC
.,.,13,TRBJ1-1,TRBV29-1,CSAEGQMNTEAFF,TGCAGCGCCGAAGGACAGATGAACACTGAAGCTTTCTTT
.,.,15,TRBJ1-4,TRBV30,CAWSRHAPANEKLFF,TGTGCCTGGAGTCGACATGCGCCGGCTAATGAAAAACTGTTTTTT